The next 30 T cell receptor beta chains were all read from a single sample in a study of cytomegalovirus exposure and HLA in healthy donors. The study ran its PCR with 60 Vbeta and 13 Jbeta primers. Clones were read by immunoSEQ multiplex PCR, and TCRdb kept only the in-frame ones, dropping some. The sample shows fewer than 250,000 clones, 76% of them seen only once. Material: PBMCs. The receptors come from a man between 18 and 29 years old in good health and CMV-seronegative.

The chain combines TRBV5-4 with TRBJ2-3, with TRBD2 matching 10 bases. The J segment lost 2 bases and the V segment lost 0 bases, leaving 6 bases of the junction unmatched. The CDR3 runs to 17 residues. Germline values: CDR1 SGHNT, CDR2 YYREEE (reference sequence). CDR3 coding DNA: TGTGCCAGCAGCTTGGATGCGGGACTAGCGAACACAGATACGCAGTATTTT. Its translation: CASSLDAGLANTDTQYF.

This sequence joins TRBV23-1 and TRBJ1-2; 9 bases align to TRBD1. TRBV23-1 counts as an open reading frame of uncertain function. The CDR3 is made up of 17 amino acids. The junction had 13 bases not matched to a gene; V was cut back by 4 bases and J by 4 bases. The CDR3 reads CASSPKYTTGQGYGYTF. The CDR3 DNA sequence: TGCGCCAGCAGTCCAAAATACACTACGGGACAGGGCTATGGCTACACCTTC.

The chain has TRBV5-6 and TRBJ2-1; tentatively, D is TRBD2 (5 bases). The germline CDR1 and CDR2 sequences are SGHDT and YYEEEE. The CDR3 is 15 residues long. Trimming stripped 5 bases from V and 2 bases from J, with 14 bases between. CDR3 bases: TGTGCCAGCAGTCCCGGGATCAGGACCTACAATGAGCAGTTCTTC. It encodes CASSPGIRTYNEQFF. The entire variable domain, with the rest obtained from reference TRBV5-6 and TRBJ2-1, is as follows: DAGVTQSPTHLIKTRGQQVTLRCSPKSGHDTVSWYQQALGQGPQFIFQYYEEEERQRGNFPDRFSGHQFPNYSSELNVNALLLGDSALYLCASSPGIRTYNEQFFGPGTRLTVL.

This chain links TRBV27 with TRBJ2-2, with TRBD2 identical over 9 bases. Per the germline V gene, CDR1 is MNHEY and CDR2 is SMNVEV (reference sequence). The V and J ends lost 3 bases and 5 bases, in that order; junction bases with no gene match: 4. CDR3 length: 15 amino acids. Here the CDR3 DNA reads TGTGCCAGCAGTTTCAGGCGGGAGGGAACCGGGGAGCTGTTTTTT. The encoded protein is CASSFRREGTGELFF.

This sequence joins TRBV4-1 and TRBJ1-3, with D uncertain. Germline-derived CDR1 and CDR2 are MGHRA and YSYEKL. V shed 4 bases and J shed 3 bases, with 13 bases lying between them. This CDR3 is built from 15 residues. CDR3 in amino acids: CASSRFTTVGNTIYF. DNA of the CDR3: TGCGCCAGCAGCCGCTTCACTACGGTTGGAAACACCATATATTTT.

The rearrangement uses TRBV9 and TRBJ2-3; 10 bases are shared with TRBD1. Per the germline V gene, CDR1 is SGDLS and CDR2 is YYNGEE. The CDR3 consists of 19 residues. The junction had 14 bases not matched to a gene; V was cut back by 2 bases and J by 2 bases. In nucleotides, the CDR3 is TGTGCCAGCAGCGTGGCTGACAGGGGGCTTACAGTCGTCACAGATACGCAGTATTTT. It translates to CASSVADRGLTVVTDTQYF.

The CDR3 nucleotides are TGTGCCAGCAGGCTCGGGGGGGCCTACGAGCAGTACTTC. Protein product: CASRLGGAYEQYF. The genes are TRBV7-2 and TRBJ2-7; TRBD2 agrees at 8 bases. The germline V gene has CDR1 SGHTA and CDR2 FQGNSA. The J segment lost 2 bases and the V segment lost 6 bases, leaving 3 bases of the junction unmatched. This CDR3 region has 13 residues.

The count of this clone is one. This sequence joins TRBV19 and TRBJ2-2, with D tentatively TRBD1 (5 bases). V lost 5 bases, J lost 8 bases, and 9 bases lay in between. The V gene's germline CDR1 is LNHDA and CDR2 SQIVND (reference sequence). This CDR3 is built from 12 residues. In nucleotides, the CDR3 is TGTGCCAGTAGTGTCAGGGTTGGGGAGCTGTTTTTT. Its translation is CASSVRVGELFF.

The gene calls are TRBV5-1 and TRBJ2-1, with 8 bases fitting TRBD2. This CDR3 has 15 amino acids. Per germline, CDR1 SGHRS and CDR2 YFSETQ. J gave up 4 bases and V 0 bases, and 3 bases lay outside the gene matches. Here the CDR3 reads CASSLEVAGYNEQFF. The CDR3 bases are TGCGCCAGCAGCTTGGAGGTAGCGGGGTACAATGAGCAGTTCTTC.

The genes are TRBV5-6 and TRBJ1-5, with D possibly matching TRBD1 (6 bases). V dropped 0 bases and J dropped 5 bases, with 9 bases sitting between them. Germline values: CDR1 SGHDT, CDR2 YYEEEE. The CDR3 extends over 14 amino acids. In DNA form, the CDR3 reads TGTGCCAGCAGCTTGGGGGCAGGGGATCAGCCCCAGCATTTT. Translated: CASSLGAGDQPQHF.

This clone was detected only a few times. The chain recombines TRBV30 with TRBJ2-2, with TRBD1 matching 8 bases. V shed 4 bases, J shed 7 bases, and the junction held 14 bases outside the gene matches. The CDR3 is 16 amino acids. From germline, CDR1 is GTSNPN and CDR2 SVGIG (reference sequence). The CDR3 here is CAWTRGQEILFGELFF. CDR3 sequence (DNA): TGTGCCTGGACCCGGGGACAGGAAATTTTGTTCGGGGAGCTGTTTTTT. Filled out from reference TRBV30 and TRBJ2-2, the complete variable domain reads SQTIHQWPATLVQPVGSPLSLECTVEGTSNPNLYWYRQAAGRGLQLLFYSVGIGQISSEVPQNLSASRPQDRQFILSSKKLLLSDSGFYLCAWTRGQEILFGELFFGEGSRLTVL.

The chain's CDR3 is CASSLNPTGVGQETQYF. CDR3 nucleotide sequence: TGTGCCAGCAGCTTAAACCCGACAGGGGTGGGCCAAGAGACCCAGTACTTC. The genes are TRBV7-9 and TRBJ2-5, with 8 nucleotides matching TRBD1. This CDR3 is 17 amino acids long. Germline assignment: CDR1 SEHNR and CDR2 FQNEAQ (reference sequence). V dropped 2 bases and J dropped 1; count of bases not matched to a gene: 9.

The chain combines TRBV11-2 with TRBJ2-7; TRBD2 aligns across 10 bases. CDR3 length: 16 residues. J gave up 3 bases and V 3 bases, and 8 bases lay outside the gene matches. The germline V gene has CDR1 SGHAT and CDR2 FQNNGV. As DNA, the CDR3 is TGTGCCAGCAGCTTCGCAGCGGGAGGGCCGGTCTACGAGCAGTACTTC. Protein: CASSFAAGGPVYEQYF.

This clone has just one count. V gene TRBV27 combines with J gene TRBJ1-2; D unresolved. Trimming removed 7 bases at V and 2 bases at J, with 11 bases between. The CDR3 consists of 13 residues. Germline CDR1 is MNHEY and CDR2 is SMNVEV (reference sequence). CDR3 in DNA: TGTGCCAGCACCGAACAATCAAACTATGGCTACACCTTC. Residues: CASTEQSNYGYTF.

This clone was seen more than once but under ten times. The genes are TRBV7-9 and TRBJ2-7; 11 bases agree with TRBD2. The CDR3 is 15 residues long. CDR1 SEHNR and CDR2 FQNEAQ come from the germline V gene (reference sequence). With V trimmed by 0 bases and J by 3 bases, 1 base remained unmatched. The chain's CDR3 is CASSLATSGVYEQYF. For the CDR3, the DNA is TGTGCCAGCAGCTTAGCGACTAGCGGGGTCTACGAGCAGTACTTC.

The V call is TRBV28, the J call TRBJ2-6, with D perhaps matching TRBD1 (5 bases). From germline, CDR1 is MDHEN and CDR2 SYDVKM. The CDR3 has 15 amino acids. Trimming pared 6 bases from V and 1 base from J, leaving 10 bases between. The CDR3 spells CASSPRDSGANVLTF. Here the CDR3 DNA reads TGTGCCAGCAGCCCCAGGGATTCTGGGGCCAACGTCCTGACTTTC.

The rearrangement joins TRBV27 to TRBJ2-2; possibly TRBD1 for D (6 bases). V was shortened by 2 bases and J by 7 bases, with 14 bases between the two germline ends. The CDR3 contains 15 residues. Germline loops: CDR1 MNHEY, CDR2 SMNVEV (reference sequence). In DNA, the CDR3 is TGTGCCAGCAGTTTAGTACAGGGTCGCATCGGGGAGCTGTTTTTT. Translated: CASSLVQGRIGELFF.

This clone has a handful of counts. The chain is built from TRBV19 and TRBJ2-4; 7 positions match TRBD1. The CDR3 has 14 residues. Looked up from germline, CDR1 is LNHDA and CDR2 is SQIVND (reference sequence). With V trimmed by 4 bases and J by 8 bases, 8 bases remained unmatched. The CDR3 region is CASSKGTVNDIQYF. In DNA, the CDR3 is TGTGCCAGTAGTAAAGGGACAGTGAATGACATTCAGTACTTC.

The V gene is TRBV5-1, the J gene TRBJ2-7, with 8 bases fitting TRBD1. The CDR3 contains 17 residues. Germline V lookup: CDR1 SGHRS, CDR2 YFSETQ. Trimming removed 3 bases from V and 0 bases from J; junction bases left unmatched: 11. CDR3: CASSSLPGQESSYEQYF. The CDR3 nucleotides read TGCGCCAGCAGCTCACTCCCGGGACAGGAAAGCTCCTACGAGCAGTACTTC.

The genes are TRBV18 and TRBJ2-6, with 9 bases that match TRBD2. Germline V gene lookup returns CDR1 KGHSH and CDR2 LQKENI. The junction had 3 bases not matched to a gene; V was cut back by 5 bases and J by 4 bases. The CDR3 length is 15 residues. The CDR3 loop is CASSVTSGGANVLTF. The CDR3 bases are TGTGCCAGCTCAGTAACTAGCGGGGGGGCCAACGTCCTGACTTTC. Based on the CDR3 plus reference TRBV18 and TRBJ2-6, the full variable domain is NAGVMQNPRHLVRRRGQEARLRCSPMKGHSHVYWYRQLPEEGLKFMVYLQKENIIDESGMPKERFSAEFPKEGPSILRIQQVVRGDSAAYFCASSVTSGGANVLTFGAGSRLTVL.

There are a few counts of this clone. CDR3 nucleotide sequence: TGTGCCTGGAGTGTGGGGGGTGGGAGCAATCAGCCCCAGCATTTT. Translating gives CAWSVGGGSNQPQHF. This chain joins TRBV30 and TRBJ1-5, with a weak D call TRBD1 (5 bases). The CDR3 is 15 residues long. The V and J ends lost 0 bases and 1 base respectively, with 10 bases between them. Germline CDR1 is GTSNPN and CDR2 is SVGIG (reference sequence).

The chain combines TRBV28 with TRBJ1-6, with D perhaps matching TRBD1 (6 bases). This CDR3 has 18 residues. CDR1 and CDR2 (germline): MDHEN, SYDVKM. V lost 5 bases, J lost 0 bases, and 17 bases lay in between. CDR3 region: CASSPRGTGLSYNSPLHF. In nucleotides, the CDR3 is TGTGCCAGCAGTCCCCGAGGCACAGGGCTCTCCTATAATTCACCCCTCCACTTT.

V and J are TRBV5-1 and TRBJ2-7, with 8 nucleotides matching TRBD1. The CDR3 has 15 residues. Germline assignment: CDR1 SGHRS and CDR2 YFSETQ. The V and J ends lost 6 bases and 1 base, in that order; junction bases with no gene match: 9. The CDR3 nucleotides read TGCGCCAGCATGTTACCCGGGACAGGTTCCTACGAGCAGTACTTC. It specifies CASMLPGTGSYEQYF.

The J gene is TRBJ1-1, the V gene TRBV7-9, with 10 bases lining up with TRBD1. The CDR3 totals 14 residues. The junction had 4 bases not matched to a gene; V was cut back by 5 bases and J by 4 bases. Germline-derived CDR1 and CDR2 are SEHNR and FQNEAQ (reference sequence). The CDR3 spells CASSRDRGGTEAFF. The DNA of the CDR3 is TGTGCCAGCAGCCGGGACAGGGGCGGCACTGAAGCTTTCTTT.

The chain links TRBV11-2 to TRBJ1-3; 7 bases fit TRBD1. This CDR3 contains 14 residues. The germline V gene has CDR1 SGHAT and CDR2 FQNNGV. Trimming cost V 6 bases and J 2 bases; bases outside gene matches: 4. CDR3 in DNA: TGTGCCAGCAGGCGAACAGGGGCTGGAAACACCATATATTTT. Translating gives CASRRTGAGNTIYF.

This clone appeared a few times. This sequence joins TRBV11-2 and TRBJ2-1; 10 nucleotides line up with TRBD2. In germline, CDR1 is SGHAT, CDR2 FQNNGV. J was trimmed by 6 bases and V by 8 bases; bases with no gene match: 7. The CDR3 spans 14 residues. The CDR3 DNA reads TGTGCCAGCCTAACTAGCGGGACCTCCAATGAGCAGTTCTTC. Encoded protein: CASLTSGTSNEQFF.

This chain connects TRBV2 to TRBJ2-1; no clear D gene. Per germline, CDR1 SNHLY and CDR2 FYNNEI. CDR3 size: 14 residues. V dropped 7 bases and J dropped 2 bases, with 12 bases sitting between them. The CDR3 DNA reads TGTGCCAGCATTCCGGCCAGGACCTACAATGAGCAGTTCTTC. Its translation is CASIPARTYNEQFF. Full variable domain (missing parts from reference TRBV2 and TRBJ2-1): EPEVTQTPSHQVTQMGQEVILRCVPISNHLYFYWYRQILGQKVEFLVSFYNNEISEKSEIFDDQFSVERPDGSNFTLKIRSTKLEDSAMYFCASIPARTYNEQFFGPGTRLTVL.

This chain joins TRBV6-4 and TRBJ2-7, with D maybe TRBD2 (5 bases). CDR1 and CDR2 from the germline V gene are MRHNA and SNTAGT. V was trimmed by 6 bases and J by 6 bases, leaving 21 bases between them. The CDR3 consists of 15 residues. CDR3 sequence: CASSPARDLWTEQYF. The DNA for the CDR3 is TGTGCCAGCAGCCCAGCCCGGGATCTTTGGACCGAGCAGTACTTC.

CDR3 DNA sequence: TGCAGCGTTGAATTTAAACCCAGCGGGGCCTACAATGAGCAGTTCTTC. It encodes CSVEFKPSGAYNEQFF. The chain carries TRBV29-1 and TRBJ2-1, with TRBD2 matching 7 bases. The CDR3 is 16 amino acids. The trim removed 2 bases at V and 2 bases at J, leaving 9 bases unmatched. In germline, CDR1 is SQVTM, CDR2 ANQGSEA.

The chain has TRBV5-4 and TRBJ2-5; D is possibly TRBD2 (5 bases). Per germline, CDR1 SGHNT and CDR2 YYREEE (reference sequence). V was cut by 4 bases and J by 2 bases, with 9 bases left in between. The CDR3 extends over 13 amino acids. CDR3 region: CASSPGLQETQYF. The CDR3, as DNA: TGTGCCAGCAGCCCTGGACTTCAAGAGACCCAGTACTTC.